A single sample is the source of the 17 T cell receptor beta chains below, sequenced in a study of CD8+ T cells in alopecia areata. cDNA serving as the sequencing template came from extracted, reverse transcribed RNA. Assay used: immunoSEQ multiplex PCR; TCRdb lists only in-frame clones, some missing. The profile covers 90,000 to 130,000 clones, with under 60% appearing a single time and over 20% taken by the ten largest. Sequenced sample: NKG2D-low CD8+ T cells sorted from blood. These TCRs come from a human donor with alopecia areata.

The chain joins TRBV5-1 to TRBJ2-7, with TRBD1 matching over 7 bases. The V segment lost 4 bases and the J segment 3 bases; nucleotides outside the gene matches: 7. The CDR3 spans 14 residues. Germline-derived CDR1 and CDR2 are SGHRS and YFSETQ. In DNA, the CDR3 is TGCGCCAGCAGCGCGATTGACAGGGACTACGAGCAGTACTTC. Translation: CASSAIDRDYEQYF.

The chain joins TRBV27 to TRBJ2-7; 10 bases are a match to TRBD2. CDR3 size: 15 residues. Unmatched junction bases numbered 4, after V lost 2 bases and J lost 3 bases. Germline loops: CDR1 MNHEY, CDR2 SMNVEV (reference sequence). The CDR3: CASSLTSGNVYEQYF. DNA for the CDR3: TGTGCCAGCAGTTTAACTAGCGGGAACGTCTACGAGCAGTACTTC.

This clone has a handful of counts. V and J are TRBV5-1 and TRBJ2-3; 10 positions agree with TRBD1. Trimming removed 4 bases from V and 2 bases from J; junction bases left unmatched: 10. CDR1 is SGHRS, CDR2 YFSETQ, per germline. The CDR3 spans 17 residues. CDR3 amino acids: CASSGPRDRGSTDTQYF. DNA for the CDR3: TGCGCCAGCAGCGGACCCCGGGACAGGGGATCCACAGATACGCAGTATTTT. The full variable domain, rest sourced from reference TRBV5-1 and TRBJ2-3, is KAGVTQTPRYLIKTRGQQVTLSCSPISGHRSVSWYQQTPGQGLQFLFEYFSETQRNKGNFPGRFSGRQFSNSRSEMNVSTLELGDSALYLCASSGPRDRGSTDTQYFGPGTRLTVL.

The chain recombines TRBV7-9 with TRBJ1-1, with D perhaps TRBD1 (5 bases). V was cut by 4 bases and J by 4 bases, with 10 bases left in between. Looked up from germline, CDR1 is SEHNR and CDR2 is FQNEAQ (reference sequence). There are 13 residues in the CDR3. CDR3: CASSSTGRTEAFF. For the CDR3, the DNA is TGTGCCAGCAGCTCGACGGGACGCACTGAAGCTTTCTTT.

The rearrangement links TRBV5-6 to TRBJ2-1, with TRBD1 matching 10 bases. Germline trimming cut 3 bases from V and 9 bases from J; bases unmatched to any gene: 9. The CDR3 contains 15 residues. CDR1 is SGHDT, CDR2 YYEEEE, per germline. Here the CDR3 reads CASSSRDRGWGEQFF. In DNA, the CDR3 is TGTGCCAGCAGCTCCCGGGACAGGGGATGGGGTGAGCAGTTCTTC.

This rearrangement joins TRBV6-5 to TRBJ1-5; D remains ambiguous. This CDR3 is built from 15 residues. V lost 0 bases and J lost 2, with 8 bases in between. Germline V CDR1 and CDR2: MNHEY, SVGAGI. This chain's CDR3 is CASSYSAGGNQPQHF. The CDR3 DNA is TGTGCCAGCAGTTACTCGGCAGGAGGCAATCAGCCCCAGCATTTT.

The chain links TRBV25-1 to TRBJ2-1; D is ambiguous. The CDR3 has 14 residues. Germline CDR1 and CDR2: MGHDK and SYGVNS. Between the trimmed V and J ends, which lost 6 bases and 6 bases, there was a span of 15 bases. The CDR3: CASSSPARFNEQFF. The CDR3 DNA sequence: TGTGCCAGCAGCAGCCCGGCGCGTTTCAATGAGCAGTTCTTC. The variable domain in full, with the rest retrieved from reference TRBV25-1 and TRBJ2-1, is EADIYQTPRYLVIGTGKKITLECSQTMGHDKMYWYQQDPGMELHLIHYSYGVNSTEKGDLSSESTVSRIRTEHFPLTLESARPSHTSQYLCASSSPARFNEQFFGPGTRLTVL.

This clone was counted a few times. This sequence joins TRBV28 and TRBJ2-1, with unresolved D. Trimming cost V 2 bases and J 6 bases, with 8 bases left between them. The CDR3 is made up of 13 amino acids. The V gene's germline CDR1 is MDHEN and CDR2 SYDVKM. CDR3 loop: CASSLRQVNEQFF. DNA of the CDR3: TGTGCCAGCAGTTTAAGGCAGGTCAATGAGCAGTTCTTC.

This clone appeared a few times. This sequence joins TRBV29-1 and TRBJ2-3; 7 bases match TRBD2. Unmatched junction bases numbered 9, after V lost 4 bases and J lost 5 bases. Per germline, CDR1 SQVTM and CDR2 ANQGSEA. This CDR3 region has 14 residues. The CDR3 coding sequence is TGCAGCGTTGCTTCGGCGGGAGAGGGAGATACGCAGTATTTT. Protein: CSVASAGEGDTQYF.

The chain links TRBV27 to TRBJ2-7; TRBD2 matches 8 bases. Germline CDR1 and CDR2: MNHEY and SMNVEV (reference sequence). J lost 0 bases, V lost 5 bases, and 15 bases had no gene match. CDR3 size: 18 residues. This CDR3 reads CASSPGLAGRLYSYEQYF. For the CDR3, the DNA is TGTGCCAGCAGTCCCGGACTAGCTGGCCGACTTTACTCCTACGAGCAGTACTTC.

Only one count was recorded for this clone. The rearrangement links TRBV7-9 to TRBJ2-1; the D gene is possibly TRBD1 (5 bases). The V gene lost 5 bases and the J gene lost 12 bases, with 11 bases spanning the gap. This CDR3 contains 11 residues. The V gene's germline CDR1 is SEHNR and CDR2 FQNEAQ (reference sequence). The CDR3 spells CASSRSQGQFF. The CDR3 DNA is TGTGCCAGCAGCAGATCCCAGGGGCAGTTCTTC.

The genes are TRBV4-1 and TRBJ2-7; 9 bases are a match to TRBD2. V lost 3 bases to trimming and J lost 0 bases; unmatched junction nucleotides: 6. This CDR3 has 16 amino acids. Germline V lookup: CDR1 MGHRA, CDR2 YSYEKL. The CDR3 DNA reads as TGCGCCAGCAGCCACTCTAGCGGGGTAAGCTCCTACGAGCAGTACTTC. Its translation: CASSHSSGVSSYEQYF.

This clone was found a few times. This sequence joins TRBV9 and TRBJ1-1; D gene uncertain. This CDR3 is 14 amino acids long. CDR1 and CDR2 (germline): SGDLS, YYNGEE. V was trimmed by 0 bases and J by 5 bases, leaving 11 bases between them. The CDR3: CASSVGPLGTEAFF. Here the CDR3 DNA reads TGTGCCAGCAGCGTAGGGCCCTTGGGAACTGAAGCTTTCTTT.

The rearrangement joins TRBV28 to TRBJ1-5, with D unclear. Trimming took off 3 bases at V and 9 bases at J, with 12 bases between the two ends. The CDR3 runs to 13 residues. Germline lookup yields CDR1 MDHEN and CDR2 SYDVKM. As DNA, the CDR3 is TGTGCCAGCAGTTTGACGACCGGCCGGCCCCAGCATTTT. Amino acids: CASSLTTGRPQHF.

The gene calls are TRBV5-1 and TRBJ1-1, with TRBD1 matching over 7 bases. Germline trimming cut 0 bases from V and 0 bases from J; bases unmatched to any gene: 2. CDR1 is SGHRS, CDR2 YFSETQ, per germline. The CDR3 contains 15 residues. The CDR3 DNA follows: TGCGCCAGCAGCTTGGTGACAGGGTTGAACACTGAAGCTTTCTTT. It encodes CASSLVTGLNTEAFF.

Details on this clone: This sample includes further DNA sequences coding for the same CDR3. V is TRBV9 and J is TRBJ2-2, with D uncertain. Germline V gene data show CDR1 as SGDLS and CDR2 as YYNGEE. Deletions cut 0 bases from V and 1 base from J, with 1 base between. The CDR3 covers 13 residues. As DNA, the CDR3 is TGTGCCAGCAGCGTAGGGAACACCGGGGAGCTGTTTTTT. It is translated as CASSVGNTGELFF.

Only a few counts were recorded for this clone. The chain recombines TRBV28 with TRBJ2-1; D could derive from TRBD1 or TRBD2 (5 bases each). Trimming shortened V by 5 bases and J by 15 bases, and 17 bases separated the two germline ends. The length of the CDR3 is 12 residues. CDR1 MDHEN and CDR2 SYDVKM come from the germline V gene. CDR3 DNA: TGTGCCAGCAGTGCCGGGGCAGGGTTACGGTTCTTC. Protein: CASSAGAGLRFF.